This passage covers 13 T cell receptor beta chains from one sample sequenced in a study of T cells expressing NK-cell markers. TCRdb reprocessed the 5' RACE reads and reports one entry per CDR3 protein, with no DNA. The sample holds roughly 110,000 distinct CDR3 sequences. The sequenced sample consisted of blood T cells: a sorted CD56 or NKG2C T cell subset, CD4+ or CD8+ T cells, or bulk PBMC T cells (not recorded which). These receptors were obtained from a woman between 18 and 75 years old in good health.

The chain combines TRBV24-1 with TRBJ2-3; there is no DNA to check the TCRdb D call of TRBD2. Germline CDR1 is KGHDR and CDR2 is SFDVKD. The CDR3 extends over 22 amino acids. The CDR3 sequence: CATSDLGMGLAGEPDTPNTQYF.

The V call is TRBV29-1, the J call TRBJ1-1. Germline CDR1 SQVTM, CDR2 ANQGSEA. This CDR3 comprises 16 residues. Here the CDR3 reads CSVPFNLPIPNTEAFF.

The chain carries TRBV24-1 and TRBJ2-7. Germline CDR1 and CDR2: KGHDR and SFDVKD. The CDR3 spans 14 residues. The CDR3 sequence is CATRDGTSSYEQYF.

J is TRBJ2-3 and V is TRBV7-2. The CDR3 spans 14 residues. Germline-derived CDR1 and CDR2 are SGHTA and FQGNSA. CDR3 loop: CASSPSGSSDTQYF.

The chain carries TRBV20-1 and TRBJ2-7; TCRdb's D call of TRBD2 is untestable without DNA. CDR1 and CDR2 (germline): DFQATT, SNEGSKA (reference sequence). This CDR3 region has 13 residues. CDR3 protein: CSAEGTSAYEQYF.

V usage is TRBV29-1 and J usage is TRBJ2-5; TCRdb's assignment of TRBD1 cannot be checked, as there is no DNA. Germline V gene data show CDR1 as SQVTM and CDR2 as ANQGSEA. The CDR3 contains 15 residues. The CDR3 is CSVPHRDRGYGTQYF.

This chain connects TRBV29-1 to TRBJ2-1; TCRdb's D call of TRBD2 is untestable without DNA. The CDR3 loop spans 16 amino acids. The V gene's germline CDR1 is SQVTM and CDR2 ANQGSEA. The CDR3 sequence is CSVVWAGLAPYNEQFF.

The chain carries TRBV11-2 and TRBJ1-1; TCRdb indicates TRBD1, and absent DNA this call remains unverified. The germline gives CDR1 SGHAT, CDR2 FQNNGV. The CDR3 contains 13 residues. The CDR3 reads CASAPTGGTEAFF.

The CDR3 spells CASTGGRWEQYF. This chain connects TRBV7-9 to TRBJ2-7; the D gene TCRdb calls, TRBD1, cannot be checked with no DNA. CDR3 length: 12 residues. The germline gives CDR1 SEHNR, CDR2 FQNEAQ (reference sequence).

J is TRBJ2-1 and V is TRBV4-3. This CDR3 is 19 amino acids long. Germline CDR1 reads LGHNA; CDR2 reads YSLEER. The chain's CDR3 is CASSQDRWLGWSGYNEQFF.

The V gene is TRBV11-2, the J gene TRBJ1-6; TCRdb picks TRBD1, but there is no DNA to check that call. This CDR3 has 17 amino acids. Germline lookup yields CDR1 SGHAT and CDR2 FQNNGV. The CDR3 sequence is CASSPGQFGSYNSPLHF. Full variable domain (rest looked up from reference TRBV11-2 and TRBJ1-6): EAGVAQSPRYKIIEKRQSVAFWCNPISGHATLYWYQQILGQGPKLLIQFQNNGVVDDSQLPKDRFSAERLKGVDSTLKIQPAKLEDSAVYLCASSPGQFGSYNSPLHFGNGTRLTVT.

The CDR3 here is CASSLDDAGTGANVLTF. This chain connects TRBV11-2 to TRBJ2-6; TCRdb reports TRBD1, a call that lacks DNA to check it against. Germline V lookup: CDR1 SGHAT, CDR2 FQNNGV. This CDR3 spans 17 amino acids.

This chain joins TRBV7-7 and TRBJ2-7; TCRdb gives TRBD2 as the D gene, but with no DNA this cannot be confirmed. CDR3 length: 15 residues. The germline V gene encodes CDR1 SSHAT and CDR2 FNYEAQ (reference sequence). This CDR3 is CASSSGLAGVGEQYF. The full variable domain, its missing parts supplied by reference TRBV7-7 and TRBJ2-7, is GAGVSQSPRYKVTKRGQDVTLRCDPISSHATLYWYQQALGQGPEFLTYFNYEAQPDKSGLPSDRFSAERPEGSISTLTIQRTEQRDSAMYRCASSSGLAGVGEQYFGPGTRLTVT.